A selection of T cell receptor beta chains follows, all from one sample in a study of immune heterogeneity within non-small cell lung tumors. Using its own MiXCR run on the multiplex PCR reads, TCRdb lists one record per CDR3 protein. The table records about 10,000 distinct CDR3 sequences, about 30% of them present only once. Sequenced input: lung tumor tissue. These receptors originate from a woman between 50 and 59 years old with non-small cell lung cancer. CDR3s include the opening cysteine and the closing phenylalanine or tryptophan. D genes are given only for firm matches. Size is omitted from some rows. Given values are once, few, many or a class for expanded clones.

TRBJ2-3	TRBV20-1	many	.	CSASLGNTDTQYF	TGCAGTGCTAGCTTAGGGAACACAGATACGCAGTATTTT
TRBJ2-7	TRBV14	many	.	CASSQDWSSYEQYF	TGTGCCAGCAGCCAAGACTGGTCGTCCTACGAGCAGTACTTC
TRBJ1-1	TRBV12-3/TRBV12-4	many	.	CASSTGLNTEAFF	TGTGCCAGCAGTACAGGGTTGAACACTGAAGCTTTCTTT
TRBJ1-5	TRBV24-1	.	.	CATSDSGSGRDQPQHF	TGTGCCACCAGTGATTCCGGATCGGGGAGGGATCAGCCCCAGCATTTT
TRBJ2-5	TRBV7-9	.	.	CASSLVGDGEETQYF	TGTGCCAGCAGCTTAGTAGGCGACGGTGAGGAGACCCAGTACTTC
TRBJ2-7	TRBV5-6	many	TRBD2	CASSHGTSGGSMDYEQYF	TGTGCCAGCAGCCACGGGACTAGCGGGGGGTCGATGGACTACGAGCAGTACTTC
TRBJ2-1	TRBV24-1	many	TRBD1	CATSGGAPGQGYYNEQFF	TGTGCCACCAGTGGGGGGGCACCGGGACAGGGATACTACAATGAGCAGTTCTTC
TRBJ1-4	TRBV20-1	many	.	CSARVEGKGSTNEKLFF	TGCAGTGCTAGAGTGGAGGGGAAAGGGTCAACTAATGAAAAACTGTTTTTT
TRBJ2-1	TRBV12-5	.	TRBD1	CASGLGLTGGEQFF	TGTGCTAGTGGTTTGGGACTAACAGGGGGTGAGCAGTTCTTC
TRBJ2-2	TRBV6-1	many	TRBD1	CASNRDRGVLTGELFF	TGTGCCAGCAACAGGGACAGGGGAGTTCTCACCGGGGAGCTGTTTTTT
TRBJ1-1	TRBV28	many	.	CASSMNTEAFF	TGTGCCAGCAGCATGAACACTGAAGCTTTCTTT
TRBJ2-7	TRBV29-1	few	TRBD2	CSVDGLAGDEQYF	TGCAGCGTTGATGGACTAGCGGGAGACGAGCAGTACTTC
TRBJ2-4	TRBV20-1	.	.	CSAAADWGKNIQYF	TGCAGTGCAGCGGCCGACTGGGGCAAAAACATTCAGTACTTC